The sequence of this T cell receptor beta chain was determined in a study of T cell responses to AZD1222 COVID-19 vaccine. Study-wide results and limits: Researchers report vaccine-associated CD4 TCRs spanning spike, with dominance at 160-218 and 743-854.

Turning to this clone: Its antigen is not known.

The CDR3 is 14 amino acids. Germline lookup yields CDR1 SGHVS and CDR2 FQNEAQ. V was trimmed by 5 bases and J by 4 bases, leaving 14 bases between them. Data came from immunoSEQ multiplex PCR; TCRdb stores just in-frame clones and leaves some out. The data show 150,000 or so clones, roughly nine tenths seen once. The material sequenced was peripheral blood, taken on day 0 of AZD1222 vaccination. V usage is TRBV7-8 and J usage is TRBJ1-2, with a possible D match to TRBD1 (5 bases). The clonotype comes from an adult in good health. The CDR3 bases are TGTGCCAGCAGCACGACAAGGGGCAGCTATGGCTACACCTTC. This translates into CASSTTRGSYGYTF.